The present entry profiles one T cell receptor (beta chain) with its context. This record belongs to a study of human T cells and chemical hapten exposure. Unique molecular identifiers were affixed to discrete cDNA molecules within the library. TCRdb reprocessed the RACE reads with MiXCR, giving one entry per CDR3 protein. Among tens of thousands of distinct CDR3 sequences listed, about 9.4% were seen once. The time point is: patch test 2, 6 weeks after DPC sensitization. Noted treatment: therapeutic diphenylcyclopropenone sensitization with weekly scalp DPC. Germline assignment: CDR1 SQVTM and CDR2 ANQGSEA. The CDR3 spans 13 residues. J lost 6 bases, V lost 6 bases, and 8 bases had no gene match.

The specimen comprised whole blood, sampled in connection with sensitization to the hapten diphenylcyclopropenone (DPC). The TCR originated in a woman aged 50 to 60 with alopecia areata. Some clones in this sample may be carry-over from other donors' samples. The rearrangement joins TRBV29-1 to TRBJ2-7; 10 bases line up with TRBD2. In DNA form, the CDR3 reads TGCAGCGTAGCCAGCGGGAGGGCCAGCGAGCAGTACTTC. Translating gives CSVASGRASEQYF.